This passage covers 23 T cell receptor beta chains from one sample sequenced in a study of blood T cell repertoires in COVID-19. Profiling relied on immunoSEQ multiplex PCR, and the TCRdb table lists in-frame clones only, not all of them. The sample lists around 30,000 clones; about 70% were seen once. Sequencing input: peripheral blood. All receptors derive from a human donor in a cohort sampled during active COVID-19.

The chain combines TRBV27 with TRBJ2-2; tentative D call: TRBD2 (6 bases). The CDR3 is 13 amino acids. V lost 6 bases and J 4 bases, leaving 9 bases between the germline ends. CDR1 MNHEY and CDR2 SMNVEV come from the germline V gene (reference sequence). The DNA for the CDR3 is TGTGCCAGCAGGGGGGGAGGCACCGGGGAGCTGTTTTTT. Its translation: CASRGGGTGELFF.

The genes are TRBV4-3 and TRBJ1-5; D is unclear. The germline gives CDR1 LGHNA, CDR2 YSLEER. CDR3 length: 15 residues. The V gene lost 1 base and the J gene lost 5 bases, with 12 bases spanning the gap. This CDR3 reads CASSQGTSGYQPQHF. The CDR3 nucleotides are TGCGCCAGCAGCCAAGGGACGTCGGGATATCAGCCCCAGCATTTT.

The gene calls are TRBV10-1 and TRBJ2-7, with D hard to call. CDR3 size: 10 residues. V was shortened by 7 bases and J by 3 bases, with 4 bases between the two germline ends. CDR1 is WNHNN, CDR2 SYGVQD, per germline (reference sequence). Written as DNA, the CDR3 is TGCGCCAGCATCAACTACGAGCAGTACTTC. As protein: CASINYEQYF.

The gene calls are TRBV12-5 and TRBJ2-5; the match to TRBD1 covers 10 bases. The germline gives CDR1 LGHNT, CDR2 FRNRAP. The CDR3 has 14 residues. The J segment lost 4 bases and the V segment lost 7 bases, leaving 6 bases of the junction unmatched. The CDR3: CASASGQGLETQYF. CDR3 sequence (DNA): TGTGCTAGTGCCTCGGGACAGGGGTTAGAGACCCAGTACTTC.

The chain carries TRBV2 and TRBJ1-5; 7 bases fit TRBD1. Germline V CDR1 and CDR2: SNHLY, FYNNEI. The CDR3 totals 14 residues. Trimming at V came to 4 bases and at J to 2 bases, leaving 2 bases not matched to a gene. DNA of the CDR3: TGTGCCAGCAGTGTGGGGACAGGCAATCAGCCCCAGCATTTT. Translated, it gives CASSVGTGNQPQHF. Using reference TRBV2 and TRBJ1-5 for the parts outside the CDR3, the full variable domain is EPEVTQTPSHQVTQMGQEVILRCVPISNHLYFYWYRQILGQKVEFLVSFYNNEISEKSEIFDDQFSVERPDGSNFTLKIRSTKLEDSAMYFCASSVGTGNQPQHFGDGTRLSIL.

This clone was seen only once. The chain is built from TRBV7-9 and TRBJ1-1, with D possibly matching TRBD1 (5 bases). Trimming shortened V by 3 bases and J by 5 bases, and 13 bases separated the two germline ends. The germline gives CDR1 SEHNR, CDR2 FQNEAQ (reference sequence). This CDR3 has 14 amino acids. The CDR3: CASSLTPGRTEAFF. Written as DNA, the CDR3 is TGTGCCAGCAGCTTGACCCCAGGGCGGACTGAAGCTTTCTTT. Together with reference TRBV7-9 and TRBJ1-1, the CDR3 gives the full variable domain: DTGVSQNPRHKITKRGQNVTFRCDPISEHNRLYWYRQTLGQGPEFLTYFQNEAQLEKSRLLSDRFSAERPKGSFSTLEIQRTEQGDSAMYLCASSLTPGRTEAFFGQGTRLTVV.

The CDR3 here is CASSQDRARTGELFF. The CDR3 coding sequence is TGCGCCAGCAGCCAAGACAGGGCTCGGACCGGGGAGCTGTTTTTT. The chain couples TRBV4-3 to TRBJ2-2; perhaps TRBD1 as D (5 bases). The length of the CDR3 is 15 residues. Germline CDR1 is LGHNA and CDR2 is YSLEER. With 0 bases removed from V and 5 bases from J, the gap between germline ends came to 10 bases.

This chain joins TRBV10-3 and TRBJ2-1; TRBD1 might be the D (6 bases). Per germline, CDR1 ENHRY and CDR2 SYGVKD. This CDR3 is 14 amino acids long. Trimming pared 0 bases from V and 4 bases from J, leaving 7 bases between. CDR3 loop: CAISESDRYNEQFF. DNA of the CDR3: TGTGCCATCAGTGAGTCCGACAGGTACAATGAGCAGTTCTTC.

The genes are TRBV6-5 and TRBJ2-2; 11 bases fit TRBD2. Germline V gene lookup returns CDR1 MNHEY and CDR2 SVGAGI. V trimming: 6 bases; J trimming: 6 bases; junction bases outside the gene matches: 6. The CDR3 totals 15 residues. CDR3 loop: CASRGDSGRAGELFF. As DNA, the CDR3 is TGTGCCAGCAGGGGTGATAGCGGGAGGGCCGGGGAGCTGTTTTTT.

The table lists this clone with a count of one. The chain has TRBV7-9 and TRBJ2-5; D is perhaps TRBD2 (6 bases). V lost 1 base, J lost 2 bases, and 11 bases lay in between. The CDR3 sequence is 15 residues long. Germline CDR1 SEHNR, CDR2 FQNEAQ (reference sequence). CDR3 loop: CASSLVTGAQETQYF. The CDR3 coding sequence is TGTGCCAGCAGCTTAGTTACGGGAGCTCAAGAGACCCAGTACTTC.

This chain connects TRBV14 to TRBJ2-3; 8 bases are shared with TRBD1. J lost 3 bases, V lost 4 bases, and 12 bases had no gene match. The CDR3 length is 17 residues. Germline values: CDR1 SGHDN, CDR2 FVKESK. The CDR3 here is CASSPPIGQGRTDTQYF. The CDR3 DNA is TGTGCCAGCAGCCCCCCTATAGGACAGGGAAGGACAGATACGCAGTATTTT. The complete variable domain, with remaining parts taken from reference TRBV14 and TRBJ2-3, reads EAGVTQFPSHSVIEKGQTVTLRCDPISGHDNLYWYRRVMGKEIKFLLHFVKESKQDESGMPNNRFLAERTGGTYSTLKVQPAELEDSGVYFCASSPPIGQGRTDTQYFGPGTRLTVL.

Ten or more counts support this clone. The V gene is TRBV15, the J gene TRBJ2-5; 10 nucleotides line up with TRBD2. The J segment lost 2 bases and the V segment lost 6 bases, leaving 9 bases of the junction unmatched. Germline loops: CDR1 LNHNV, CDR2 YYDKDF (reference sequence). This CDR3 is 16 amino acids long. CDR3 in DNA: TGTGCCACCAGAAAACTTAGCGGGGGGACTCAAGAGACCCAGTACTTC. As protein: CATRKLSGGTQETQYF.

The rearrangement uses TRBV6-2 or TRBV6-3 and TRBJ2-7; D unclear. The CDR3 length is 12 residues. Trimming shortened V by 1 base and J by 3 bases, and 4 bases separated the two germline ends. Per the germline V gene, CDR1 is MNHEY and CDR2 is SVGEGT. The CDR3 nucleotides read TGTGCCAGCAGTTACTATAGCTACGAGCAGTACTTC. Amino acid sequence: CASSYYSYEQYF.

The J gene is TRBJ2-5, the V gene TRBV27; 8 bases line up with TRBD2. CDR3 length equals 15 residues. Germline-derived CDR1 and CDR2 are MNHEY and SMNVEV (reference sequence). V lost 4 bases, J lost 1 base, and 5 bases stayed unmatched. The CDR3 protein is CASSSRGGVQETQYF. CDR3 DNA sequence: TGTGCCAGCAGTTCCCGGGGGGGTGTCCAAGAGACCCAGTACTTC.

DNA of the CDR3: TGTGCCAGCAGCCGGGACAGGCGACGATCCTACGAGCAGTACTTC. It codes for CASSRDRRRSYEQYF. V and J are TRBV11-2 and TRBJ2-7; 8 bases map to TRBD1. Germline CDR1 reads SGHAT; CDR2 reads FQNNGV. After removal of 5 bases from V and 1 base from J, the junction contained 7 bases not matched to a gene. CDR3 length equals 15 residues.

On this clone itself: One end of the junction is discordant with germline, which a read error may explain. The chain couples TRBV10-3 to TRBJ2-5; 12 nucleotides agree with TRBD2. Looked up from germline, CDR1 is ENHRY and CDR2 is SYGVKD. The CDR3 is made up of 13 amino acids. CDR3 loop: CAISESRTSGTNF. CDR3 coding DNA: TGTGCCATCAGTGAGTCACGGACTAGCGGGACCAACTTC.

In this sample, this clone turned up a few times. The chain is built from TRBV4-1 and TRBJ1-2, with D tentatively TRBD1 (6 bases). The CDR3 covers 15 residues. Per germline, CDR1 MGHRA and CDR2 YSYEKL. V was shortened by 0 bases and J by 6 bases, with 14 bases between the two germline ends. The CDR3 DNA reads TGCGCCAGCAGCCAAGACCCCAGGGGATATGATGGCTACACCTTC. This gives the protein CASSQDPRGYDGYTF.

V usage is TRBV5-1 and J usage is TRBJ2-7, with D perhaps matching TRBD2 (6 bases). The CDR3 consists of 15 residues. With 4 bases removed from V and 3 bases from J, the gap between germline ends came to 17 bases. Germline CDR1 reads SGHRS; CDR2 reads YFSETQ. CDR3 amino acids: CASSPYPGGIYEQYF. The CDR3 region has the DNA TGCGCCAGCAGCCCCTACCCTGGGGGGATCTACGAGCAGTACTTC.

V and J are TRBV9 and TRBJ2-1, with D hard to call. The CDR3 runs 17 residues. The V end was cut by 0 bases, the J end by 0 bases, with 13 bases between. The V gene's germline CDR1 is SGDLS and CDR2 YYNGEE. The CDR3 here is CASSVDRHGSSYNEQFF. The CDR3, as DNA: TGTGCCAGCAGCGTAGACCGACACGGTAGCTCCTACAATGAGCAGTTCTTC.

In this sample, this clone turned up a few times. This chain joins TRBV10-3 and TRBJ1-2; 11 nucleotides agree with TRBD1. V trimming: 8 bases; J trimming: 8 bases; junction bases outside the gene matches: 7. Germline values: CDR1 ENHRY, CDR2 SYGVKD. CDR3 size: 13 residues. DNA for the CDR3: TGTGCCATCCGGACAGGGGGCACGGGAGGCTACACCTTC. Translated, it gives CAIRTGGTGGYTF.

Written as DNA, the CDR3 is TGCGCCAGCAGCTTGGAACAGGGAAGGACCTACGAGCAGTACTTC. This sequence encodes CASSLEQGRTYEQYF. The chain uses TRBV5-1 and TRBJ2-7; possibly TRBD1 for D (6 bases). V was clipped by 0 bases and J by 2 bases, with 12 bases between them. This CDR3 has 15 amino acids. Germline V gene lookup returns CDR1 SGHRS and CDR2 YFSETQ. Together with reference TRBV5-1 and TRBJ2-7, the CDR3 gives the full variable domain: KAGVTQTPRYLIKTRGQQVTLSCSPISGHRSVSWYQQTPGQGLQFLFEYFSETQRNKGNFPGRFSGRQFSNSRSEMNVSTLELGDSALYLCASSLEQGRTYEQYFGPGTRLTVT.

This clone showed up just a few times. This chain joins TRBV11-3 and TRBJ1-2, with 9 bases matching TRBD1. The germline gives CDR1 SGHNT, CDR2 YENEEA. This CDR3 comprises 14 residues. With V trimmed by 5 bases and J by 4 bases, 5 bases remained unmatched. CDR3 sequence (DNA): TGTGCCAGCAGCACGGACAGGGGTACCTATGGCTACACCTTC. Translation gives CASSTDRGTYGYTF.

The chain carries TRBV4-3 and TRBJ2-7, with 10 nucleotides matching TRBD1. CDR1 and CDR2 from the germline V gene are LGHNA and YSLEER. The junction had 5 bases not matched to a gene; V was cut back by 4 bases and J by 2 bases. The CDR3 contains 15 residues. The DNA of the CDR3 is TGCGCCAGCAGCCCCGGGACAGGGGTAGCCTACGAGCAGTACTTC. Translating it yields CASSPGTGVAYEQYF.